This T cell receptor beta chain was documented in a study of neurological immune-mediated disorders. Study-wide results and limits: Across subjects, no CDR3 amino acid sequence appeared in expanded clones of more than one subject, a finding that suggested private repertoires in all groups.

In its sample, this clonotype was seen many times. Its antigen is not known. The team produced cDNA through 5'RACE using 10-nucleotide random UMIs. MiXCR was run by TCRdb on the 5' RACE reads, yielding one entry per CDR3 protein. The table lists tens of thousands of distinct CDR3 sequences, 4% to 6% of them singletons. V dropped 6 bases and J dropped 9; count of bases not matched to a gene: 13. The CDR3 loop spans 14 amino acids. In germline, CDR1 is SGHRS, CDR2 YFSETQ. Sequences were obtained from PBMCs. The chain links TRBV5-1 to TRBJ2-3; 7 positions agree with TRBD2. The origin of this receptor is a man between 18 and 29 years old with multiple sclerosis. For the CDR3, the DNA is TGCGCCAGCACCCCGGTCGGCGGGGGTGACACGCAGTATTTT. The encoded protein is CASTPVGGGDTQYF.